The source of this T cell receptor (beta chain) is a study of immune cell composition in non-small cell lung cancer. Normal lung sampling was at least 3 cm from the tumour, as distant as possible. V gave up 5 bases and J gave up 3 bases, with 11 bases separating them. This CDR3 has 13 amino acids. Germline V gene sequence: CDR1 MNHNS, CDR2 SASEGT. Clones were read by immunoSEQ multiplex PCR, and TCRdb kept only the in-frame ones, dropping some. This sample carries 7,200 or so clones, about two thirds of them seen once, and the ten largest clones take roughly 10%. Sequenced input: non-adjacent lung tissue. J is TRBJ2-7 and V is TRBV6-1; D is uncertain. The receptor's source is a human donor with non-small cell lung cancer. DNA of the CDR3: TGTGCCAGCAGTCCCTCACCGGGCTACGAGCAGTACTTC. This gives the protein CASSPSPGYEQYF.